These 4 T cell receptor beta chains came from one sample sequenced in a study of circulating CD8 cells and anti-PD-1 response in melanoma. The QIAseq Immune Repertoire TCR panel built the libraries from roughly 15 ng of total RNA. TCRdb ran MiXCR on the reads and lists one entry per CDR3 protein. The data contain 530 or so distinct CDR3 sequences, less than 6% of them singletons. Live CD3+CD8+TCRalphabeta+ cells were sorted into four subsets by PD-1 and/or TIGIT. Specimen: CD8+ T cells from PBMCs, collected at baseline or after one month of anti-PD-1 therapy (not recorded which). The receptors derive from a human donor with melanoma.

This clonotype is judged medium-sized (0.01 to 0.1%). V gene TRBV28 combines with J gene TRBJ2-3, with TRBD2 as a possible D gene (6 bases). The CDR3 is made up of 15 amino acids. The germline CDR1 and CDR2 sequences are MDHEN and SYDVKM. V lost 7 bases, J lost 2 bases, and 16 bases lay in between. The CDR3 sequence is CASTLADDFTDTQYF. CDR3 bases: TGTGCCAGCACCTTAGCGGACGATTTCACAGATACGCAGTATTTT.

Comment on this clonotype: The junction departs from germline at one end; a sequencing error may be responsible. V gene TRBV5-4 combines with J gene TRBJ2-7; no firm D call. Germline V gene sequence: CDR1 SGHNT, CDR2 YYREEE (reference sequence). The CDR3 spans 14 residues. The CDR3 region has the DNA TGTGCCAGCAGCTTGGGCGGTGGGAACAATGAGCAGTCCTTC. It encodes CASSLGGGNNEQSF.

This clonotype is medium-sized. The V call is TRBV28, the J call TRBJ1-1, with 7 nucleotides matching TRBD1. The CDR3 runs 16 residues. The germline V gene encodes CDR1 MDHEN and CDR2 SYDVKM. The V and J ends lost 10 bases and 4 bases, in that order; junction bases with no gene match: 18. This chain's CDR3 is CATTTPTGRAGTEAFF. The DNA of the CDR3 is TGTGCCACGACCACTCCGACAGGGCGTGCTGGCACTGAAGCTTTCTTT.

This clonotype rates as large (0.1 to 1%). This sequence joins TRBV25-1 and TRBJ2-2; 9 positions agree with TRBD2. V trimming: 2 bases; J trimming: 3 bases; junction bases outside the gene matches: 10. This CDR3 comprises 18 residues. Germline values: CDR1 MGHDK, CDR2 SYGVNS. The CDR3 loop reads CASSEIRKVAGDTGELFF. The CDR3 DNA reads TGTGCCAGCAGTGAAATTCGTAAGGTAGCGGGGGACACCGGGGAGCTGTTTTTT.